A single sample gave rise to the 26 T cell receptor beta chains below, sequenced in a study of cytomegalovirus exposure and HLA in healthy donors. Use of 60 Vbeta and 13 Jbeta primers characterized the PCR. Libraries were prepared by immunoSEQ multiplex PCR; TCRdb keeps only in-frame clonotypes and omits some of them. Its table records 40,000 or so clones. The source material was PBMCs. The source is a male donor in good health and CMV-seronegative.

The rearrangement joins TRBV18 to TRBJ1-4; no reliable D call. CDR1 KGHSH and CDR2 LQKENI come from the germline V gene. Trimming cost V 1 base and J 0 bases, with 6 bases left between them. The CDR3 length is 15 residues. Here the CDR3 reads CASSPRETTNEKLFF. The CDR3 DNA reads TGTGCCAGCTCACCACGAGAGACAACTAATGAAAAACTGTTTTTT.

The gene calls are TRBV13 and TRBJ1-6, with D unclear. The germline gives CDR1 PRHDT, CDR2 FYEKMQ (reference sequence). This CDR3 has 14 amino acids. The ends were cut back, 5 bases at V and 7 bases at J, with 12 bases in the middle. The CDR3 loop reads CASSRLNTNSPLHF. For the CDR3, the DNA is TGTGCCAGCAGCCGTCTAAATACCAATTCACCCCTCCACTTT.

The V and J genes are TRBV5-6 and TRBJ1-1, with TRBD1 as a possible D gene (5 bases). From germline, CDR1 is SGHDT and CDR2 YYEEEE. V lost 4 bases to trimming and J lost 1 base, with 5 bases between them. This CDR3 is built from 12 residues. The CDR3 loop is CASSRGNTEAFF. In nucleotides, the CDR3 is TGTGCCAGCAGCAGGGGGAACACTGAAGCTTTCTTT.

The chain carries TRBV29-1 and TRBJ2-1; TRBD1 is a possible D gene (5 bases). Trimming took 7 bases from V and 5 from J, leaving 24 bases between them. The V gene's germline CDR1 is SQVTM and CDR2 ANQGSEA. The CDR3 covers 16 residues. The CDR3 sequence is CSAVGFQGNLNNEQFF. The CDR3 bases are TGCAGCGCTGTCGGATTCCAGGGTAATTTAAACAATGAGCAGTTCTTC.

This rearrangement joins TRBV2 to TRBJ2-6; 9 nucleotides agree with TRBD1. Germline V gives CDR1 SNHLY, CDR2 FYNNEI. This CDR3 spans 16 amino acids. J gave up 1 base and V 7 bases, and 5 bases lay outside the gene matches. Here the CDR3 reads CASMGTGLSGANVLTF. The CDR3 nucleotides read TGTGCCAGCATGGGGACAGGGTTATCTGGGGCCAACGTCCTGACTTTC. Full variable domain (rest looked up from reference TRBV2 and TRBJ2-6): EPEVTQTPSHQVTQMGQEVILRCVPISNHLYFYWYRQILGQKVEFLVSFYNNEISEKSEIFDDQFSVERPDGSNFTLKIRSTKLEDSAMYFCASMGTGLSGANVLTFGAGSRLTVL.

This chain uses TRBV28 with TRBJ2-1; 10 nucleotides line up with TRBD1. The V gene end was trimmed by 4 bases and the J gene end by 9 bases; junction bases not matched to a gene: 9. This CDR3 comprises 15 residues. Looked up from germline, CDR1 is MDHEN and CDR2 is SYDVKM. The chain's CDR3 is CASSSGQGGSGEQFF. The CDR3 nucleotides are TGTGCCAGCAGTTCCGGACAGGGGGGGTCCGGTGAGCAGTTCTTC.

J is TRBJ1-5 and V is TRBV18; D perhaps matches TRBD1 (5 bases). V was pared by 6 bases and J by 0 bases, with 12 bases between. The length of the CDR3 is 15 residues. Per germline, CDR1 KGHSH and CDR2 LQKENI. The CDR3 DNA is TGTGCCAGCTCCGGGGCGGGGAATAGCAATCAGCCCCAGCATTTT. As protein: CASSGAGNSNQPQHF.

This clone is called medium-sized based on its frequency. The genes are TRBV15 and TRBJ1-1; 12 bases agree with TRBD1. The CDR3 covers 17 residues. J lost 5 bases, V lost 5 bases, and 12 bases had no gene match. The germline V gene encodes CDR1 LNHNV and CDR2 YYDKDF (reference sequence). CDR3: CATSSGDRGLVRTEAFF. The CDR3 coding sequence is TGTGCCACCAGCTCGGGGGACAGGGGGCTCGTGCGGACTGAAGCTTTCTTT. Full variable domain (rest looked up from reference TRBV15 and TRBJ1-1): DAMVIQNPRYQVTQFGKPVTLSCSQTLNHNVMYWYQQKSSQAPKLLFHYYDKDFNNEADTPDNFQSRRPNTSFCFLDIRSPGLGDTAMYLCATSSGDRGLVRTEAFFGQGTRLTVV.

This chain links TRBV16 with TRBJ1-1; D gene ambiguous. CDR1 is KGHSY and CDR2 is FQNENV in the germline V gene. CDR3 length: 17 amino acids. V lost 0 bases, J lost 4 bases, and 18 bases lay in between. CDR3 bases: TGTGCCAGCAGCCAATCAGGAAGGGTAGGGAGCGTCACTGAAGCTTTCTTT. Its translation is CASSQSGRVGSVTEAFF. Based on the CDR3 plus reference TRBV16 and TRBJ1-1, the full variable domain is GEEVAQTPKHLVRGEGQKAKLYCAPIKGHSYVFWYQQVLKNEFKFLISFQNENVFDETGMPKERFSAKCLPNSPCSLEIQATKLEDSAVYFCASSQSGRVGSVTEAFFGQGTRLTVV.

The rearrangement uses TRBV9 and TRBJ2-3, with D possibly TRBD1 on 5 matching bases. CDR1 and CDR2 from the germline V gene are SGDLS and YYNGEE. The CDR3 covers 15 residues. With 4 bases removed from V and 0 bases from J, the gap between germline ends came to 12 bases. The CDR3 spells CASSPWTTSTDTQYF. Here the CDR3 DNA reads TGTGCCAGCAGCCCGTGGACAACTAGCACAGATACGCAGTATTTT.

The chain employs TRBV5-1 and TRBJ1-2; tentative D call: TRBD1 (6 bases). The CDR3 has 14 amino acids. Germline CDR1 is SGHRS and CDR2 is YFSETQ. With 4 bases removed from V and 2 bases from J, the gap between germline ends came to 12 bases. The CDR3 nucleotides read TGCGCCAGCAGCCCCGGACAGAGAAACTATGGCTACACCTTC. Amino acids: CASSPGQRNYGYTF.

V is TRBV4-1 and J is TRBJ1-6, with D unclear. The germline V gene encodes CDR1 MGHRA and CDR2 YSYEKL. V lost 11 bases and J 1 base, leaving 24 bases between the germline ends. The CDR3 runs 18 residues. The CDR3 region is CALSQDGGLRSYNSPLHF. CDR3 DNA sequence: TGCGCCCTCAGCCAAGACGGTGGGTTGAGGTCCTATAATTCACCCCTCCACTTT.

The chain is built from TRBV6-5 and TRBJ2-4; no reliable D call. The CDR3 runs 14 residues. Trimming removed 0 bases from V and 5 bases from J, with 8 bases in between. Germline assignment: CDR1 MNHEY and CDR2 SVGAGI. The CDR3 region has the DNA TGTGCCAGCAGTTACTCGGCTTCCCAAAACATTCAGTACTTC. Translation: CASSYSASQNIQYF.

The V call is TRBV6-4, the J call TRBJ2-1, with 12 bases that match TRBD2. The junction had 10 bases not matched to a gene; V was cut back by 6 bases and J by 7 bases. The CDR3 is 16 residues long. Germline loops: CDR1 MRHNA, CDR2 SNTAGT. CDR3 coding DNA: TGTGCCAGCAGCGCTTCTAGCGGGGGGGATTCGAATGAGCAGTTCTTC. This gives the protein CASSASSGGDSNEQFF.

V is TRBV5-1 and J is TRBJ1-2, with D possibly TRBD1 on 5 matching bases. The germline V gene has CDR1 SGHRS and CDR2 YFSETQ. Trimming took off 0 bases at V and 4 bases at J, with 13 bases between the two ends. The CDR3 is made up of 15 amino acids. The CDR3 region has the DNA TGCGCCAGCAGCTTGGGATCGCAGGGTACCTATGGCTACACCTTC. Translation gives CASSLGSQGTYGYTF.

The CDR3 DNA follows: TGTGCCAGCAGCTTAGCAGCGGGGAACACAGATACGCAGTATTTT. It is translated as CASSLAAGNTDTQYF. This chain joins TRBV13 and TRBJ2-3; TRBD2 aligns across 7 bases. CDR3 size: 15 residues. Germline values: CDR1 PRHDT, CDR2 FYEKMQ (reference sequence). The V and J ends lost 1 base and 2 bases, in that order; junction bases with no gene match: 3.

The chain has TRBV7-2 and TRBJ1-1, with D unresolved. V was clipped by 5 bases and J by 5 bases, with 9 bases between them. The CDR3 covers 12 residues. Germline assignment: CDR1 SGHTA and CDR2 FQGNSA. CDR3 sequence reads: CASSPGSTEAFF. CDR3 DNA: TGTGCCAGCAGCCCGGGATCGACTGAAGCTTTCTTT.

The chain is built from TRBV6-5 and TRBJ2-2; tentatively, D is TRBD2 (5 bases). V lost 4 bases to trimming and J lost 1 base, with 7 bases between them. This CDR3 comprises 14 residues. CDR1 and CDR2 (germline): MNHEY, SVGAGI. DNA for the CDR3: TGTGCCAGCAGTTCGGACTGGAACACCGGGGAGCTGTTTTTT. This gives the protein CASSSDWNTGELFF.

V gene TRBV6-5 combines with J gene TRBJ2-7; 9 bases fit TRBD1. The CDR3 is made up of 14 amino acids. The ends lost 8 bases at V and 5 bases at J; junction bases unmatched: 10. The V gene's germline CDR1 is MNHEY and CDR2 SVGAGI. The CDR3 protein is CASRGQGPFDEQYF. As DNA, the CDR3 is TGTGCCAGCCGTGGACAGGGGCCTTTTGACGAGCAGTACTTC.

The rearrangement links TRBV6-5 to TRBJ2-7; 8 positions match TRBD1. The CDR3 totals 15 residues. Germline assignment: CDR1 MNHEY and CDR2 SVGAGI. Losses at the gene ends were 5 bases for V and 0 bases for J; bases not matched to a gene: 6. CDR3 amino acids: CASSPRTGSSYEQYF. The CDR3 coding sequence is TGTGCCAGCAGTCCCCGGACAGGGAGCTCCTACGAGCAGTACTTC.

The genes are TRBV18 and TRBJ1-1; weak D call: TRBD1 (5 bases). V lost 5 bases and J 0 bases, leaving 13 bases between the germline ends. CDR3 length: 15 residues. CDR1 is KGHSH and CDR2 is LQKENI in the germline V gene. Here the CDR3 reads CASSGGHEMNTEAFF. DNA of the CDR3: TGTGCCAGCTCAGGCGGACACGAAATGAACACTGAAGCTTTCTTT.

The chain has TRBV11-2 and TRBJ2-7; perhaps TRBD1 as D (6 bases). V lost 5 bases and J lost 0, with 20 bases in between. CDR1 SGHAT and CDR2 FQNNGV come from the germline V gene. The CDR3 is 17 amino acids. The CDR3, as DNA: TGTGCCAGCAGCCGAGGGGATGGGGGCCTGAGCTCCTACGAGCAGTACTTC. The encoded protein is CASSRGDGGLSSYEQYF.

This rearrangement joins TRBV7-9 to TRBJ1-2, with TRBD1 matching over 7 bases. Losses at the gene ends were 5 bases for V and 8 bases for J; bases not matched to a gene: 11. Germline V gives CDR1 SEHNR, CDR2 FQNEAQ (reference sequence). The CDR3 has 14 residues. The CDR3 protein is CASSQKTGKSGYTF. The CDR3 bases are TGTGCCAGCAGCCAAAAGACAGGGAAGAGCGGCTACACCTTC.

The chain carries TRBV9 and TRBJ2-1, with D possibly TRBD2 on 5 matching bases. V was trimmed by 1 base and J by 2 bases, leaving 13 bases between them. CDR1 and CDR2 from the germline V gene are SGDLS and YYNGEE. This CDR3 spans 16 amino acids. The CDR3 nucleotides read TGTGCCAGCAGCGTATCCATCGGGGAGACCTACAATGAGCAGTTCTTC. Amino acid sequence: CASSVSIGETYNEQFF.

The chain is built from TRBV7-9 and TRBJ1-1, with 8 bases fitting TRBD1. Per the germline V gene, CDR1 is SEHNR and CDR2 is FQNEAQ (reference sequence). The V and J ends lost 5 bases and 5 bases, in that order; junction bases with no gene match: 13. The CDR3 loop spans 16 amino acids. The CDR3 bases are TGTGCCAGCAGCAAAGGGTCCCAGGGGGCTAGAACTGAAGCTTTCTTT. Amino acid sequence: CASSKGSQGARTEAFF.

The chain recombines TRBV5-4 with TRBJ2-3, with 7 bases fitting TRBD2. V was clipped by 4 bases and J by 6 bases; unmatched bases: 8. The germline V gene has CDR1 SGHNT and CDR2 YYREEE (reference sequence). CDR3 length: 14 residues. DNA of the CDR3: TGTGCCAGCAGCGTGACCCTAGCGGCGGATACGCAGTATTTT. This gives the protein CASSVTLAADTQYF.